The next 21 T cell receptor beta chains were all read from a single sample in a study of T cells in localized non-small cell lung cancer. This table comes from immunoSEQ multiplex PCR, and its TCRdb copy is limited to in-frame clones, with some not included. The table lists around 2,000 clones, about 20% of them singletons. Sequenced here: normal lung tissue next to the tumor, sampled before any cancer treatment. These receptors were collected from a woman aged 40-69 years with stage I lung adenocarcinoma.

This clone was seen a handful of times. The CDR3 DNA is TGTGCCAGCAGTTCGACGGAGTTACAGGCTGTTACGCAGTATTTT. This translates into CASSSTELQAVTQYF. V and J are TRBV9 and TRBJ2-3, with D tentatively TRBD1 (5 bases). In germline, CDR1 is SGDLS, CDR2 YYNGEE. CDR3 size: 15 residues. The ends were cut back, 5 bases at V and 8 bases at J, with 21 bases in the middle.

The chain combines TRBV4-1 with TRBJ2-7; D tentatively fits TRBD1 or TRBD2 (6 bases each). This CDR3 contains 15 residues. The germline V gene has CDR1 MGHRA and CDR2 YSYEKL. The V gene lost 4 bases and the J gene lost 7 bases, with 20 bases spanning the gap. DNA of the CDR3: TGCGCCAGCAGCCGGACCTCCGAGGGGGGTCGGGAGCAGTACTTC. It translates to CASSRTSEGGREQYF.

V is TRBV11-3 and J is TRBJ1-1; D not resolved. The V end was cut by 0 bases, the J end by 1 base, with 6 bases between. The CDR3 is made up of 14 amino acids. CDR1 SGHNT and CDR2 YENEEA come from the germline V gene. The DNA of the CDR3 is TGTGCCAGCAGCTTAGAGGGAGCGAACACTGAAGCTTTCTTT. It encodes CASSLEGANTEAFF.

A few counts support this clone. The chain recombines TRBV11-3 with TRBJ2-5, with a possible D match to TRBD1 (6 bases). The V gene lost 5 bases and the J gene lost 5 bases, with 18 bases spanning the gap. The CDR3 is 15 residues long. The germline gives CDR1 SGHNT, CDR2 YENEEA. CDR3 region: CASSPETGGTETQYF. The CDR3 nucleotides are TGTGCCAGCAGCCCAGAGACAGGAGGTACGGAGACCCAGTACTTC.

This clone has more than one count but fewer than ten. The rearrangement links TRBV9 to TRBJ2-2; 7 nucleotides align to TRBD2. The germline V gene has CDR1 SGDLS and CDR2 YYNGEE. This CDR3 contains 13 residues. J lost 6 bases, V lost 6 bases, and 5 bases had no gene match. The CDR3 region has the DNA TGTGCCAGCAAACTTAGCGGGCCCGGGGAGCTGTTTTTT. Protein: CASKLSGPGELFF.

The V gene is TRBV29-1, the J gene TRBJ2-2, with TRBD1 as a possible D gene (5 bases). The germline V gene encodes CDR1 SQVTM and CDR2 ANQGSEA. The CDR3 runs to 12 residues. The V and J ends lost 1 base and 6 bases respectively, with 6 bases between them. The CDR3 DNA reads as TGCAGCGTTGAAGCAGGGCCCGGGGAGCTGTTTTTT. Translated, it gives CSVEAGPGELFF.

This clone came up a few times. J is TRBJ1-1 and V is TRBV18, with 7 bases aligning to TRBD1. Trimming took 6 bases from V and 2 from J; bases not matched to a gene: 9. The germline CDR1 and CDR2 sequences are KGHSH and LQKENI. The CDR3 runs 15 residues. DNA of the CDR3: TGTGCCAGCTCGGAGGGGGCAGGGGGAAACACTGAAGCTTTCTTT. It is translated as CASSEGAGGNTEAFF.

V is TRBV19 and J is TRBJ2-4; 14 nucleotides line up with TRBD2. V trimming: 3 bases; J trimming: 8 bases; junction bases outside the gene matches: 6. The CDR3 runs to 16 residues. Germline-derived CDR1 and CDR2 are LNHDA and SQIVND (reference sequence). Written as DNA, the CDR3 is TGTGCCAGTAGTATTCTCCAGACTAGCGGGAGGGACATTCAGTACTTC. It encodes CASSILQTSGRDIQYF.

The chain carries TRBV5-1 and TRBJ1-4; no clear D. The germline V and J ends were trimmed by 4 bases and 0 bases, with 13 bases remaining between them. CDR1 is SGHRS, CDR2 YFSETQ, per germline. The CDR3 runs 16 residues. The CDR3 protein is CASSPRTGATNEKLFF. Here the CDR3 DNA reads TGCGCCAGCAGCCCGCGGACGGGAGCAACTAATGAAAAACTGTTTTTT.

This clone was recorded a few times. The chain carries TRBV7-6 and TRBJ1-5, with a tentative D call TRBD1 (5 bases). Germline V gives CDR1 SGHVS, CDR2 FNYEAQ. This CDR3 has 15 amino acids. Trimming removed 1 base at V and 3 bases at J, with 10 bases between. The CDR3 DNA follows: TGTGCCAGCAGCTTAGAAGAGGGGTTCAATCAGCCCCAGCATTTT. As protein: CASSLEEGFNQPQHF.

The V call is TRBV6-8, the J call TRBJ2-3; 10 nucleotides align to TRBD2. Germline CDR1 and CDR2: MNHGY and SAAAGT. The CDR3 consists of 18 residues. The J segment lost 5 bases and the V segment lost 2 bases, leaving 13 bases of the junction unmatched. The CDR3 reads CASSYNPLAGVSRDTQYF. The CDR3 region has the DNA TGTGCCAGCAGTTACAATCCCCTAGCGGGGGTTTCTAGAGATACGCAGTATTTT.

This clone turned up a few times. The CDR3 loop is CASGLGGGPYNEQFF. The CDR3 bases are TGTGCTAGTGGACTCGGGGGGGGTCCCTACAATGAGCAGTTCTTC. J is TRBJ2-1 and V is TRBV12-5; 8 nucleotides line up with TRBD2. The CDR3 consists of 15 residues. Germline V CDR1 and CDR2: LGHNT, FRNRAP. Trimming cost V 6 bases and J 2 bases; bases outside gene matches: 6.

The chain joins TRBV11-3 to TRBJ2-7; 7 bases map to TRBD1. Losses at the gene ends were 6 bases for V and 1 base for J; bases not matched to a gene: 12. The CDR3 length is 16 residues. CDR1 SGHNT and CDR2 YENEEA come from the germline V gene. The CDR3 region is CASSSFTGARSYEQYF. DNA for the CDR3: TGTGCCAGCAGTTCTTTTACAGGGGCCCGATCCTACGAGCAGTACTTC.

The chain combines TRBV7-6 with TRBJ2-2, with 7 bases identical to TRBD1. The CDR3 has 16 amino acids. V was pared by 2 bases and J by 4 bases, with 7 bases of the junction left unmatched. The germline V gene encodes CDR1 SGHVS and CDR2 FNYEAQ. The CDR3, as DNA: TGTGCCAGCAGCTTAATAGGGGGCAGAATCACCGGGGAGCTGTTTTTT. Translation gives CASSLIGGRITGELFF.

This clone was picked up a small number of times. The rearrangement joins TRBV18 to TRBJ1-2; 8 bases match TRBD1. With 5 bases clipped from V and 7 bases from J, the junction kept 6 bases outside the gene matches. CDR1 is KGHSH and CDR2 is LQKENI in the germline V gene. CDR3 length: 13 residues. The DNA of the CDR3 is TGTGCCAGCTCAACGACAGGGGAGGGTGGCTACACCTTC. This gives the protein CASSTTGEGGYTF.

A few counts support this clone. This chain uses TRBV6-7 with TRBJ1-5; D remains ambiguous. TRBV6-7 is an ORF, and what it does is uncertain. This CDR3 comprises 15 residues. The V gene lost 5 bases and the J gene lost 2 bases, with 13 bases spanning the gap. The CDR3 loop is CASSEVLWGNQPQHF. The CDR3 DNA follows: TGTGCCAGCAGTGAAGTACTATGGGGCAATCAGCCCCAGCATTTT.

This clone occurred a few times. The rearrangement links TRBV11-3 to TRBJ2-7, with 7 positions matching TRBD1. Germline-derived CDR1 and CDR2 are SGHNT and YENEEA. The ends lost 0 bases at V and 5 bases at J; junction bases unmatched: 7. CDR3 size: 15 residues. As DNA, the CDR3 is TGTGCCAGCAGCTTAGAAGCGACAGGGACCAACGAGCAGTACTTC. It yields the protein CASSLEATGTNEQYF.

The chain combines TRBV6-9 with TRBJ1-1; 7 bases line up with TRBD1. With 6 bases clipped from V and 4 bases from J, the junction kept 11 bases outside the gene matches. Germline V gene sequence: CDR1 MNHGY, CDR2 SVAAGI. There are 15 residues in the CDR3. The CDR3 region has the DNA TGTGCCAGCAGGGAGGGGGCGAGGGGGGTCACTGAAGCTTTCTTT. Translation: CASREGARGVTEAFF.

This clone is labeled as medium-sized. The rearrangement links TRBV6-8 to TRBJ2-5; TRBD2 agrees at 7 bases. This CDR3 spans 15 amino acids. The germline V gene encodes CDR1 MNHGY and CDR2 SAAAGT. V shed 6 bases and J 4 bases; nucleotides not matched to a gene: 11. The CDR3 nucleotides read TGTGCCAGCAGAAGCGGGGCCCTAAGGATAGAGACCCAGTACTTC. As protein: CASRSGALRIETQYF.

The sample holds a few counts of this clone. The rearrangement uses TRBV6-8 and TRBJ1-1; D possibly corresponds to TRBD1 (6 bases). V was pared by 0 bases and J by 7 bases, with 15 bases between. The CDR3 covers 15 residues. Germline V gives CDR1 MNHGY, CDR2 SAAAGT. The CDR3 region is CASSYSRGDTREAFF. Written as DNA, the CDR3 is TGTGCCAGCAGTTACTCGAGGGGGGACACCCGTGAAGCTTTCTTT.

This chain joins TRBV25-1 and TRBJ1-1; D ambiguous. The germline CDR1 and CDR2 sequences are MGHDK and SYGVNS. This CDR3 spans 14 amino acids. Deletions cut 6 bases from V and 2 bases from J, with 13 bases between. CDR3 residues: CASRSNGANTEAFF. The CDR3, as DNA: TGTGCCAGCAGATCGAACGGCGCAAACACTGAAGCTTTCTTT. The full variable domain, with the rest looked up from reference TRBV25-1 and TRBJ1-1, is EADIYQTPRYLVIGTGKKITLECSQTMGHDKMYWYQQDPGMELHLIHYSYGVNSTEKGDLSSESTVSRIRTEHFPLTLESARPSHTSQYLCASRSNGANTEAFFGQGTRLTVV.